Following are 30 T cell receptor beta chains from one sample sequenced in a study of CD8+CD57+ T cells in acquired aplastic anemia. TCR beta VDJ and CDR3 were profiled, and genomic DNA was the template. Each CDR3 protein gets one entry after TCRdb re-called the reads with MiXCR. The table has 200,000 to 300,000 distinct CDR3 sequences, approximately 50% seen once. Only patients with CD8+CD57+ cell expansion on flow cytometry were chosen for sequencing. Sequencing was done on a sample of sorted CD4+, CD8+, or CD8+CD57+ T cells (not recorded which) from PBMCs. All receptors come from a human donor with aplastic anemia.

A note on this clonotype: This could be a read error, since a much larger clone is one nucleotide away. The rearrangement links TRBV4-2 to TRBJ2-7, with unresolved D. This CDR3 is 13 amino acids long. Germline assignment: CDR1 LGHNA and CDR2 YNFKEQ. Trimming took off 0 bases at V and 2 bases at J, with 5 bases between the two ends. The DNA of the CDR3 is TGTGCCAGCAGCCAAGAGCAAGCCTACGAGCAGTACTTC. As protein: CASSQEQAYEQYF.

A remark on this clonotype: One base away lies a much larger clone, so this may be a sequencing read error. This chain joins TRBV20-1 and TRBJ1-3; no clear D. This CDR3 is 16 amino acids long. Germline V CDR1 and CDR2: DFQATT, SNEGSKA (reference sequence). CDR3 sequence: CSTRDSVAYSGNTIYF. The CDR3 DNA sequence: TGCAGTACTAGAGATAGTGTGGCGTACTCTGGAAACACCATATATTTT.

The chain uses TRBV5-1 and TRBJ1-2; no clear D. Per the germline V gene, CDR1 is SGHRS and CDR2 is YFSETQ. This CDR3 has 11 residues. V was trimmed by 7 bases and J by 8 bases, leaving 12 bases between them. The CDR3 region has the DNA TGCGCCAGCGGAATGTCGGAGGGCTACACCTTC. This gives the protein CASGMSEGYTF.

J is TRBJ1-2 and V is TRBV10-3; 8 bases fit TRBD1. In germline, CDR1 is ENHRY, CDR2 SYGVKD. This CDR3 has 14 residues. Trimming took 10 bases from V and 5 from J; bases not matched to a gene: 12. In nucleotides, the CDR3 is TGTGCCAGCAGCACCCCAGGGGGCTTTTATGGCTACACCTTC. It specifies CASSTPGGFYGYTF.

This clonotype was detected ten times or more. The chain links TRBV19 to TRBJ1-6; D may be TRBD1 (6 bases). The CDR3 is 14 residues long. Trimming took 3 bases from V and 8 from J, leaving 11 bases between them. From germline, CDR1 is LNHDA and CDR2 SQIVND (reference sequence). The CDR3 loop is CASSITGRHSPLHF. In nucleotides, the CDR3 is TGTGCCAGTAGTATCACAGGGAGGCATTCACCCCTCCACTTT. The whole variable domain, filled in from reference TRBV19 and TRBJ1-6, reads DGGITQSPKYLFRKEGQNVTLSCEQNLNHDAMYWYRQDPGQGLRLIYYSQIVNDFQKGDIAEGYSVSREKKESFPLTVTSAQKNPTAFYLCASSITGRHSPLHFGNGTRLTVT.

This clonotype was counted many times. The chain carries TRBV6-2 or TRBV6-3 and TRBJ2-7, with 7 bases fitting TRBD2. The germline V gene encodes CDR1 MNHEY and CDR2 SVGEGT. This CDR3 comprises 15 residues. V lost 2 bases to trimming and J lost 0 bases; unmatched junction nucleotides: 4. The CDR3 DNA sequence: TGTGCCAGCAGTTACACCGGCGGGAGCTCCTACGAGCAGTACTTC. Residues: CASSYTGGSSYEQYF.

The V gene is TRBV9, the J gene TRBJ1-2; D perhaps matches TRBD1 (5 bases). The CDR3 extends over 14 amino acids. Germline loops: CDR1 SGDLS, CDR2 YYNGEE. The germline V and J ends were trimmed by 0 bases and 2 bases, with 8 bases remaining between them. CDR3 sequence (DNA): TGTGCCAGCAGCGTAGACTACAGGAACTATGGCTACACCTTC. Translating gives CASSVDYRNYGYTF.

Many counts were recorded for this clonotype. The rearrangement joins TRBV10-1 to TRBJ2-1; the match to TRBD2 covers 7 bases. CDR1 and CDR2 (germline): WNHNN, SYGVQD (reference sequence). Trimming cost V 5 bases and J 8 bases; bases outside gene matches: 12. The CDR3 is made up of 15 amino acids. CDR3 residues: CASSPREMVGDEQFF. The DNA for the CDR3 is TGCGCCAGCAGTCCGCGGGAGATGGTGGGAGATGAGCAGTTCTTC.

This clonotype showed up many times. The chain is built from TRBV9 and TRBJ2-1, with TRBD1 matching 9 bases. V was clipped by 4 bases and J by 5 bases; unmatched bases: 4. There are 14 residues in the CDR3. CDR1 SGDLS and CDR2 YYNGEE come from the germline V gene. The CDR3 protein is CASSMDRGDNEQFF. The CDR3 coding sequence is TGTGCCAGCAGCATGGACAGGGGCGACAATGAGCAGTTCTTC.

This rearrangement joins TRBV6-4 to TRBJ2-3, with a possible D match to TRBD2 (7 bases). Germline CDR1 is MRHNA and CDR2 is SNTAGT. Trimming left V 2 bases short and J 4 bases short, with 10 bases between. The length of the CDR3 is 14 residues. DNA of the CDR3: TGTGCCAGCAGTGACGGGGGGGCCTCAGATACGCAGTATTTT. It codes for CASSDGGASDTQYF.

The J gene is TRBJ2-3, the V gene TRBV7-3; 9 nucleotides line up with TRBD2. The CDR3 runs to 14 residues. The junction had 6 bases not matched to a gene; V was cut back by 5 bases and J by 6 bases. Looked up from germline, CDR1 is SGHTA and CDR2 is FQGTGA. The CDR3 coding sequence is TGTGCCAGCAGCGTTAGCGGGAGAGTTGATACGCAGTATTTT. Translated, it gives CASSVSGRVDTQYF. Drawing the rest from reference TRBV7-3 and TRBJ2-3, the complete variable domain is GAGVSQTPSNKVTEKGKYVELRCDPISGHTALYWYRQSLGQGPEFLIYFQGTGAADDSGLPNDRFFAVRPEGSVSTLKIQRTERGDSAVYLCASSVSGRVDTQYFGPGTRLTVL.

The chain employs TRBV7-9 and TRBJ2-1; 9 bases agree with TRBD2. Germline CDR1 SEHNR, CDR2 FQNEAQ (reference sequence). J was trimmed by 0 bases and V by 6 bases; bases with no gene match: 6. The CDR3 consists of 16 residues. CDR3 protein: CASSSGLARSYNEQFF. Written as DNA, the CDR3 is TGTGCCAGCAGTTCAGGACTAGCGCGCTCCTACAATGAGCAGTTCTTC.

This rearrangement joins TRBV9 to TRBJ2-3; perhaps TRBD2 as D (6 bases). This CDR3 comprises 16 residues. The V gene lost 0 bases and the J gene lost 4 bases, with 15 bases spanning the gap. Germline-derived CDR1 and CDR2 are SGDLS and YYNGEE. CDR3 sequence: CASSVGGDVGSDTQYF. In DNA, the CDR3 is TGTGCCAGCAGCGTAGGCGGGGACGTTGGGTCAGATACGCAGTATTTT.

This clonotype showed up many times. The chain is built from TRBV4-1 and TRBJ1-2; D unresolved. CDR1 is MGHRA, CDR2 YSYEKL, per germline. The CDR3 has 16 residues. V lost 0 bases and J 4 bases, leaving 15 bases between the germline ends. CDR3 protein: CASSQDKSEAAYGYTF. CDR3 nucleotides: TGCGCCAGCAGCCAAGATAAGTCAGAAGCGGCCTATGGCTACACCTTC.

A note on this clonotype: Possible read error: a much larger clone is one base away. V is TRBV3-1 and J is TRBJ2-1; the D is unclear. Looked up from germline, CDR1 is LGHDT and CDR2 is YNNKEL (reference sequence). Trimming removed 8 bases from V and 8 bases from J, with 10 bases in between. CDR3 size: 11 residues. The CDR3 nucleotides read TGTGCCAGCGGGGTTGGGTATGAGCAGTTCTTC. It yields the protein CASGVGYEQFF.

Written as DNA, the CDR3 is TGTGCCAGCAGCCCATTCATCGATGTGGAGACCCAGTACTTC. Protein sequence: CASSPFIDVETQYF. V gene TRBV7-9 combines with J gene TRBJ2-5, with unresolved D. The CDR3 runs 14 residues. V was pared by 5 bases and J by 5 bases, with 15 bases between. The germline V gene encodes CDR1 SEHNR and CDR2 FQNEAQ (reference sequence).

The CDR3 sequence is CASSSGGDTQYF. Written as DNA, the CDR3 is TGTGCCAGCAGCTCAGGGGGAGATACGCAGTATTTT. V and J are TRBV7-8 and TRBJ2-3, with 7 bases matching TRBD1. The ends lost 4 bases at V and 5 bases at J; junction bases unmatched: 0. Germline assignment: CDR1 SGHVS and CDR2 FQNEAQ. CDR3 size: 12 residues.

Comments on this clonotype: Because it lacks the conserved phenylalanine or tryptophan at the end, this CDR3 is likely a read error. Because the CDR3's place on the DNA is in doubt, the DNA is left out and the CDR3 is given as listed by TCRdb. The CDR3 reads CASSPYRGDSGNTL. The chain joins TRBV5-1 to TRBJ1-2; TRBD1 is the table's D call, not checked against the DNA. The CDR3 length is 14 residues, termini included. CDR1 SGHRS and CDR2 YFSETQ come from the germline V gene.

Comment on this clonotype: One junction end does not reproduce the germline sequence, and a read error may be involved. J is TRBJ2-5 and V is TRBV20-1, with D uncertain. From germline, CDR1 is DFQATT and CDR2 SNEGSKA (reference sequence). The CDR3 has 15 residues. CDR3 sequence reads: CSAGDPELLGETQYF. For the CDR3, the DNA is TGCAGTGCTGGAGACCCGGAATTACTGGGAGAGACCCAGTACTTC.

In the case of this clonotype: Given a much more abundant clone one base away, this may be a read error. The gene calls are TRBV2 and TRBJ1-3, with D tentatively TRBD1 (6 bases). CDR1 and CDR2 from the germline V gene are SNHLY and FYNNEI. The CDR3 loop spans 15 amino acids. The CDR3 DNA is TGTGCCACTCCTACAGGGACCTCTAAAGGAAACACCATATGTTTT. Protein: CATPTGTSKGNTICF.

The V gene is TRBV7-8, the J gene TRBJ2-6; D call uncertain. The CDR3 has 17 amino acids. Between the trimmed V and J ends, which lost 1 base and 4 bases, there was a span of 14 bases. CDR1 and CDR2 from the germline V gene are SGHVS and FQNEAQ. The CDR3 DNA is TGTGCCAGCAGCTTAGTCACTCGTGGGTCAGGGGCCAACGTCCTGACTTTC. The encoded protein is CASSLVTRGSGANVLTF.

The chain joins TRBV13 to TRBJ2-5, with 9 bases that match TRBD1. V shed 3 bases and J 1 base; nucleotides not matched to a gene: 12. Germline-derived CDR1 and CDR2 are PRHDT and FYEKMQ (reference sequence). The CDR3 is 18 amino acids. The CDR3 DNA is TGTGCCAGCAGCTTTGGACAGGGGAGTTTGGAGCGCCAAGAGACCCAGTACTTC. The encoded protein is CASSFGQGSLERQETQYF. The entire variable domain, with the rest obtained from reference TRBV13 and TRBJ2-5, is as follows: AAGVIQSPRHLIKEKRETATLKCYPIPRHDTVYWYQQGPGQDPQFLISFYEKMQSDKGSIPDRFSAQQFSDYHSELNMSSLELGDSALYFCASSFGQGSLERQETQYFGPGTRLLVL.

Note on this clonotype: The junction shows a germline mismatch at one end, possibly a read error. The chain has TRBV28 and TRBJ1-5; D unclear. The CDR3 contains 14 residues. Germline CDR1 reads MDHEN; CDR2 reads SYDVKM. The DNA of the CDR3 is TGTGTCAGCAAACCAGGAACTAGCAATCAGCCCCAGCATTTT. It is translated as CVSKPGTSNQPQHF.

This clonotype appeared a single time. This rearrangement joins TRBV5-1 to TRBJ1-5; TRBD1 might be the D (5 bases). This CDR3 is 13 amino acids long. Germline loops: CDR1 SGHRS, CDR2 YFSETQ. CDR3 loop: CVLNGGSNQPQHF. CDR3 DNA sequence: TGCGTGCTAAACGGGGGTAGCAATCAGCCCCAGCATTTT.

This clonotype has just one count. The CDR3 protein is CSVEDGAGANVLTF. CDR3 DNA sequence: TGCAGCGTTGAAGATGGGGCAGGGGCCAACGTCCTGACTTTC. V is TRBV29-1 and J is TRBJ2-6; TRBD1 is a possible D gene (5 bases). The germline CDR1 and CDR2 sequences are SQVTM and ANQGSEA. The V and J ends lost 0 bases and 4 bases respectively, with 7 bases between them. The CDR3 runs to 14 residues.

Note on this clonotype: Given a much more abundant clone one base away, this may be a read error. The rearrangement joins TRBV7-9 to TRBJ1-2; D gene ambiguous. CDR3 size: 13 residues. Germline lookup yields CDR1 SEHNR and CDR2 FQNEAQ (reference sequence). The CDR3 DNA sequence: TGTGCCAGCAGCTATGATGGGTACTATGACTACACCTTC. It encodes CASSYDGYYDYTF.

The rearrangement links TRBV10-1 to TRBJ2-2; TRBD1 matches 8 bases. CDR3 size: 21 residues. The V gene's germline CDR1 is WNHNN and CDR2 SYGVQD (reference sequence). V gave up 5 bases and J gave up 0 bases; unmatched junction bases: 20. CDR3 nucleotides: TGCGCCAGCAGTACGGACCAAGGCCGGGACAGGAAGAAAGCGAACACCGGGGAGCTGTTTTTT. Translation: CASSTDQGRDRKKANTGELFF.

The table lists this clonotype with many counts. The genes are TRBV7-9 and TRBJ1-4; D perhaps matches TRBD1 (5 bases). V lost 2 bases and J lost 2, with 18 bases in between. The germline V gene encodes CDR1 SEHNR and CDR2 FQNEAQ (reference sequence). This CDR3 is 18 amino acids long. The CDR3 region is CASSLLPQSTATNEKLFF. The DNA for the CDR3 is TGTGCCAGCAGCTTACTTCCCCAATCGACAGCCACTAATGAAAAACTGTTTTTT.

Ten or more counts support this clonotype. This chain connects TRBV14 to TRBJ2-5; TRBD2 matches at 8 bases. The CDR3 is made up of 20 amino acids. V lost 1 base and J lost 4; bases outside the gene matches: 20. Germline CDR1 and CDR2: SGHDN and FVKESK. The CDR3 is CASSQVRILLAGSGLETQYF. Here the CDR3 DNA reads TGTGCCAGCAGCCAAGTTCGAATTCTGCTAGCGGGCAGCGGGCTAGAGACCCAGTACTTC.

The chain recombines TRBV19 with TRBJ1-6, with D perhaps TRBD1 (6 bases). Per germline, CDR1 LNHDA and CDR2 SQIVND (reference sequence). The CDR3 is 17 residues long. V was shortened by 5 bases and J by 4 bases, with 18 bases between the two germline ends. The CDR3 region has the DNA TGTGCCAGTAGTGGTCCTAGGGGGGGCGCTTATAATTCACCCCTCCACTTT. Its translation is CASSGPRGGAYNSPLHF.